This T cell receptor (beta chain) was found in a study of shared clonotypes between healthy human individuals. Some clones are missing from TCRdb's copy, which holds only in-frame ones; the method was immunoSEQ multiplex PCR. This sample yields about 2.4 million clones, of which more than 80% are seen a single time; roughly 0.14% belongs to the top ten. Germline V gene lookup returns CDR1 MNHNS and CDR2 SASEGT. With 0 bases clipped from V and 4 bases from J, the junction kept 15 bases outside the gene matches. This CDR3 contains 20 residues. The sample was naive CD4+ T cells sorted from blood. Subset denoted: CD45RA+ positively selected. This receptor was taken from a man between 18 and 29 years old in good health. The J gene is TRBJ2-6, the V gene TRBV6-1; 7 bases fit TRBD2. The CDR3 nucleotides are TGTGCCAGCAGTGAAGCGCCCGCTAGCGGAGGCCCTGCAGGGGCCAACGTCCTGACTTTC. It codes for CASSEAPASGGPAGANVLTF.